This T cell receptor (beta chain) was captured by sequencing in a study of cytomegalovirus exposure and HLA in healthy donors. Looking at the study overall: About 80 million unique TCRs, all from HLA-typed donors, were included in an early release of the data.

Study results and caveats: A later analysis linked 16,951 TCR beta sequences to HLA alleles at 0.05 false discovery rate.

PCR involved 60 Vbeta and 13 Jbeta primers. The data were produced by immunoSEQ multiplex PCR, yet TCRdb's version contains in-frame clones alone and is incomplete. The sample records around 70,000 clones, around 73% being singletons. Per the germline V gene, CDR1 is SGHAT and CDR2 is FQNNGV. Losses at the gene ends were 5 bases for V and 1 base for J; bases not matched to a gene: 4. The CDR3 is made up of 15 amino acids. On this clone: Its antigen remains unknown.

Specimen: PBMCs. This clonotype was obtained from a girl aged 5 to 17 in good health and CMV-seropositive. The chain carries TRBV11-2 and TRBJ1-1; TRBD1 aligns across 10 bases. The CDR3, as DNA: TGTGCCAGCAGCCCCGGACAGGGGGGGAACACTGAAGCTTTCTTT. The encoded protein is CASSPGQGGNTEAFF. The full variable domain, its missing parts supplied by reference TRBV11-2 and TRBJ1-1, is EAGVAQSPRYKIIEKRQSVAFWCNPISGHATLYWYQQILGQGPKLLIQFQNNGVVDDSQLPKDRFSAERLKGVDSTLKIQPAKLEDSAVYLCASSPGQGGNTEAFFGQGTRLTVV.